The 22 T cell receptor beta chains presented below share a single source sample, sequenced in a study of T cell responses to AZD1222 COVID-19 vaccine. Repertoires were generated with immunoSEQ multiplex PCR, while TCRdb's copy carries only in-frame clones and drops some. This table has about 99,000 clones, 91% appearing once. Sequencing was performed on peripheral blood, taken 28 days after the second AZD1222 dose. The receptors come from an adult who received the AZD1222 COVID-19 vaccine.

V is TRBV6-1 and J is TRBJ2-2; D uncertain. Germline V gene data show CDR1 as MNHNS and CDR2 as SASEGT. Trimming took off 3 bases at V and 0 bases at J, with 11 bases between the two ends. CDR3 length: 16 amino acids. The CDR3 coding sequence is TGTGCCAGCAGTGACCTGGGCGGTGCGAACACCGGGGAGCTGTTTTTT. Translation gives CASSDLGGANTGELFF.

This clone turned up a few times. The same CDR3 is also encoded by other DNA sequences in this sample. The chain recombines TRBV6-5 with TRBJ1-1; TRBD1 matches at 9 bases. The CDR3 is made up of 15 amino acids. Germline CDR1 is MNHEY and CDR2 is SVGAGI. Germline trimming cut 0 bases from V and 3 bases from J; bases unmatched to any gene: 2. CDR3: CASSYSRTGDTEAFF. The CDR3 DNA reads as TGTGCCAGCAGTTACTCGAGGACAGGGGACACTGAAGCTTTCTTT.

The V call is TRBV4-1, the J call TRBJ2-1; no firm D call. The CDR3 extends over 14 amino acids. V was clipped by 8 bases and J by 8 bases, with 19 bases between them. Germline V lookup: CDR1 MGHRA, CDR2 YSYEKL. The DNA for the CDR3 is TGCGCCAGCGGAGACGGTTCCCGAGGAGATGAGCAGTTCTTC. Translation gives CASGDGSRGDEQFF.

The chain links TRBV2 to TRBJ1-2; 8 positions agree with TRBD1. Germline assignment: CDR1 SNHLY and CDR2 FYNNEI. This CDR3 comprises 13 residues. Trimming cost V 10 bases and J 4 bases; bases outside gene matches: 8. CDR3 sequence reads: CATTGGRGYGYTF. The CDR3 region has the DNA TGTGCCACCACAGGGGGGCGAGGCTATGGCTACACCTTC. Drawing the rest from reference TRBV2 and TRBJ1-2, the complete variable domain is EPEVTQTPSHQVTQMGQEVILRCVPISNHLYFYWYRQILGQKVEFLVSFYNNEISEKSEIFDDQFSVERPDGSNFTLKIRSTKLEDSAMYFCATTGGRGYGYTFGSGTRLTVV.

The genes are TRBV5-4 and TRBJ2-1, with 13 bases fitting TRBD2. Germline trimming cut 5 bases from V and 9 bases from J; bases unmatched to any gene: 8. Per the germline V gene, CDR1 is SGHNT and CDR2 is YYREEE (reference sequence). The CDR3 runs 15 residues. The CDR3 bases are TGTGCCAGCAGTGGACTAGCGGGAGCCTCCGGTGAGCAGTTCTTC. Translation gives CASSGLAGASGEQFF. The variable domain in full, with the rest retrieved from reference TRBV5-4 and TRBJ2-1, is ETGVTQSPTHLIKTRGQQVTLRCSSQSGHNTVSWYQQALGQGPQFIFQYYREEENGRGNFPPRFSGLQFPNYSSELNVNALELDDSALYLCASSGLAGASGEQFFGPGTRLTVL.

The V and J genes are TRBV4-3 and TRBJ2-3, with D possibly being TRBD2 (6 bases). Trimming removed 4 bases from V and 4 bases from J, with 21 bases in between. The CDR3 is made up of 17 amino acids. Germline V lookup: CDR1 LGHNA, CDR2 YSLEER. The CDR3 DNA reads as TGCGCCAGCAGCCCGGCGGTTAGGCGGGAACATTCAGATACGCAGTATTTT. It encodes CASSPAVRREHSDTQYF.

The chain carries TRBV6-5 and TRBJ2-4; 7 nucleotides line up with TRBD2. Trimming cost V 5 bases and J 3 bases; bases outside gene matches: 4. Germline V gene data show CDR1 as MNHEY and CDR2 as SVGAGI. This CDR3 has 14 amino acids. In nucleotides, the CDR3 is TGTGCCAGCAGTAGCGGGACCCTCAAAAACATTCAGTACTTC. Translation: CASSSGTLKNIQYF.

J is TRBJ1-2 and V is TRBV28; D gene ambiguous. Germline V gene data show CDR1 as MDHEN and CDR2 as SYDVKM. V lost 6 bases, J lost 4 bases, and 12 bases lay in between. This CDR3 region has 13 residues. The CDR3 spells CASSRGGLYGYTF. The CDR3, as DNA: TGTGCCAGCAGCAGAGGTGGACTCTATGGCTACACCTTC.

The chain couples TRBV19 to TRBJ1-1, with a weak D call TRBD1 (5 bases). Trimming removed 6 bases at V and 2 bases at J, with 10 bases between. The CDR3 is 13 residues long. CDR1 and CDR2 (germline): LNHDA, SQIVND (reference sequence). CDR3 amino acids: CASSRGANTEAFF. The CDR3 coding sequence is TGTGCCAGTAGCCGCGGGGCAAACACTGAAGCTTTCTTT.

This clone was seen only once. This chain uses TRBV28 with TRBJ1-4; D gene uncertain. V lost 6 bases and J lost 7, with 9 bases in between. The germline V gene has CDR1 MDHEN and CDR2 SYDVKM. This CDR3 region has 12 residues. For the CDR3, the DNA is TGTGCCAGCAGGGCTGGGTCTGAAAAACTGTTTTTT. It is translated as CASRAGSEKLFF.

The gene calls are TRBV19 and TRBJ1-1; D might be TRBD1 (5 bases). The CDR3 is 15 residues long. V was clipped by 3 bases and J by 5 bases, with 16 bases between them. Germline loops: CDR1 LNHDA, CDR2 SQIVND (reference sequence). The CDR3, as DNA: TGTGCCAGTAGTATTTGGCAGGGATGGAAAACTGAAGCTTTCTTT. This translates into CASSIWQGWKTEAFF.

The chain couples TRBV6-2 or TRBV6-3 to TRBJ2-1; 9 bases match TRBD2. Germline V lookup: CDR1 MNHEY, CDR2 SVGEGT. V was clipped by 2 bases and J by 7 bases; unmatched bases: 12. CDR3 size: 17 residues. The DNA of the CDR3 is TGTGCCAGCAGTTACGCAGGGGCCCCTAGCGGGAAGAATGAGCAGTTCTTC. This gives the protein CASSYAGAPSGKNEQFF.

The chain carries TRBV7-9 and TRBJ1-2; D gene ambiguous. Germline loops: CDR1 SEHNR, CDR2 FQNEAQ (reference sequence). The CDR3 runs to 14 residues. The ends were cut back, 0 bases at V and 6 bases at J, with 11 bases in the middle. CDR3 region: CASSLATVMDGYTF. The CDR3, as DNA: TGTGCCAGCAGCTTAGCAACAGTGATGGATGGCTACACCTTC.

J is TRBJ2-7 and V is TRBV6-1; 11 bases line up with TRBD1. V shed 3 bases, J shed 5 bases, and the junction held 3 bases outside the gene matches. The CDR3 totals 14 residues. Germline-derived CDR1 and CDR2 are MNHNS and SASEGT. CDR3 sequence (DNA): TGTGCCAGCAGTGATAGGGGACAGGGGGACGAGCAGTACTTC. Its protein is CASSDRGQGDEQYF.

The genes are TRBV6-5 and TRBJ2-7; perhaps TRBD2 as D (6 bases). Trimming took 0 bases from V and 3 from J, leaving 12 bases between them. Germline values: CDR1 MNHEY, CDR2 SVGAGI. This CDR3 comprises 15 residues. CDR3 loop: CASSYSMGEVYEQYF. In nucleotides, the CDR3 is TGTGCCAGCAGTTACTCGATGGGGGAGGTCTACGAGCAGTACTTC.

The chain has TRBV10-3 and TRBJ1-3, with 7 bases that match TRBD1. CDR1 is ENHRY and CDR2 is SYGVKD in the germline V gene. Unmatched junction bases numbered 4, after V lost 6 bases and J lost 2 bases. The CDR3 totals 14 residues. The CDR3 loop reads CAIRVTGAGNTIYF. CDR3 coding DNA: TGTGCCATCAGGGTAACAGGGGCTGGAAACACCATATATTTT.

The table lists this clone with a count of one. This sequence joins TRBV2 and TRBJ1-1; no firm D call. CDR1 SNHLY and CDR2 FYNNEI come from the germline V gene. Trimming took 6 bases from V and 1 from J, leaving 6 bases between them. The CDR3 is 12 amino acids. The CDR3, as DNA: TGTGCCAGCAGCAACCCGAACACTGAAGCTTTCTTT. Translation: CASSNPNTEAFF. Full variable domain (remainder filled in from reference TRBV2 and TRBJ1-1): EPEVTQTPSHQVTQMGQEVILRCVPISNHLYFYWYRQILGQKVEFLVSFYNNEISEKSEIFDDQFSVERPDGSNFTLKIRSTKLEDSAMYFCASSNPNTEAFFGQGTRLTVV.

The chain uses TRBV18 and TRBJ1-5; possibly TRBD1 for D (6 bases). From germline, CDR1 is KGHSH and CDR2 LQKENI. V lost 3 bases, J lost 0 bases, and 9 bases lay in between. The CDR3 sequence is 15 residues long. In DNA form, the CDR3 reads TGTGCCAGCTCACCGGGGGCTGGTAGCAATCAGCCCCAGCATTTT. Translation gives CASSPGAGSNQPQHF.

CDR3: CASSLGLAYQETQYF. The CDR3, as DNA: TGCGCCAGCAGCCTGGGACTAGCGTACCAAGAGACCCAGTACTTC. The chain joins TRBV4-3 to TRBJ2-5; 10 bases are shared with TRBD2. Germline V lookup: CDR1 LGHNA, CDR2 YSLEER. J lost 0 bases, V lost 4 bases, and 2 bases had no gene match. The CDR3 runs to 15 residues.

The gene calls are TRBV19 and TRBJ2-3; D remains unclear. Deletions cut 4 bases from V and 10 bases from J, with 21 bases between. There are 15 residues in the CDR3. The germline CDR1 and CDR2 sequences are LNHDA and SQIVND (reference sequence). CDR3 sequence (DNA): TGTGCCAGTAGTACCCTACGAGAGGACGGCCGGGCGCAGTATTTT. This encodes CASSTLREDGRAQYF.

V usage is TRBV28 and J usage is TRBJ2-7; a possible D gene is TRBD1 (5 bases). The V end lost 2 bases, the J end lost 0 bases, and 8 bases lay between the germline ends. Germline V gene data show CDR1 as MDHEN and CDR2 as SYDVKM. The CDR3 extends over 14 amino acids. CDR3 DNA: TGTGCCAGCAGTTTACAGGGAACCTCCTACGAGCAGTACTTC. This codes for CASSLQGTSYEQYF.

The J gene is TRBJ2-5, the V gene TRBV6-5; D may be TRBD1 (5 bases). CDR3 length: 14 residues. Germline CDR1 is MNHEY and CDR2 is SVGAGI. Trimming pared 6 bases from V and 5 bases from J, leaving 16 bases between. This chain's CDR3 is CASSVGPGGETQYF. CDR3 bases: TGTGCCAGCAGCGTGGGGCCGGGTGGGGAGACCCAGTACTTC.